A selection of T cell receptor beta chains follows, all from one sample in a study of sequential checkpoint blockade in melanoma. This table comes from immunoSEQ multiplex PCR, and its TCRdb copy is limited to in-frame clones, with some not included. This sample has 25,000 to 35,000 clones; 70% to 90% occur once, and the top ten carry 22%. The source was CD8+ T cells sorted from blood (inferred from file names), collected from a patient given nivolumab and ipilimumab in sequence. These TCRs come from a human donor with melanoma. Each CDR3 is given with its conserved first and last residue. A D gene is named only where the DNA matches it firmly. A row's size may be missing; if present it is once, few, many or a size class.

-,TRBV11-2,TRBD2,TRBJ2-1,CASSPSGGAPNEQFF,TGTGCCAGCAGCCCGAGCGGGGGGGCCCCCAATGAGCAGTTCTTC
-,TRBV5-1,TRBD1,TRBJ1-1,CASSLGSGGFEAFF,TGCGCCAGCAGCCTCGGCTCAGGGGGCTTTGAAGCTTTCTTT
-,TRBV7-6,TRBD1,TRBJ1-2,CASSPRTGGDYGYTF,TGTGCCAGCAGCCCCCGGACAGGGGGCGACTATGGCTACACCTTC
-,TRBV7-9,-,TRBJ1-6,CASRQRQDSPLHF,TGTGCCAGCAGACAAAGACAGGATTCACCCCTCCACTTT
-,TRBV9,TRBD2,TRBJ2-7,CASSTSGKYYEQYF,TGTGCCAGCAGCACTAGCGGGAAGTACTACGAGCAGTACTTC
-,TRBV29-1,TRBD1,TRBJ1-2,CSAYLTGGYGYTF,TGCAGCGCTTACCTGACAGGGGGATATGGCTACACCTTC
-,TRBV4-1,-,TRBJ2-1,CASSLSRANEQFF,TGCGCCAGCAGCCTATCCAGGGCCAATGAGCAGTTCTTC
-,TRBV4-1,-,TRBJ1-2,CASSQDSGAGWYGYTF,TGCGCCAGCAGCCAAGATAGCGGGGCAGGGTGGTATGGCTACACCTTC
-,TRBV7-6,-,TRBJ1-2,CASSYGSEGAEGYTF,TGTGCCAGCAGCTACGGCTCCGAAGGGGCGGAGGGCTACACCTTC
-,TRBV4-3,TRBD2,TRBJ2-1,CASSQAWRGAVDEQFF,TGCGCCAGCAGCCAAGCTTGGCGGGGGGCGGTCGATGAGCAGTTCTTC
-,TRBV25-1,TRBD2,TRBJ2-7,CASSRGREQYF,TGTGCCAGCAGTCGCGGGAGGGAGCAGTACTTC
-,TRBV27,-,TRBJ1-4,CASSSRRGEKLFF,TGTGCCAGCAGTTCTCGCAGGGGTGAAAAACTGTTTTTT
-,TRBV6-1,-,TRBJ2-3,CASSEWGWGGASTDTQYF,TGTGCCAGCAGTGAATGGGGCTGGGGCGGAGCTAGCACAGATACGCAGTATTTT
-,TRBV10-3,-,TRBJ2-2,CAISESETTNTGELFF,TGTGCCATCAGTGAGTCAGAGACTACGAACACCGGGGAGCTGTTTTTT
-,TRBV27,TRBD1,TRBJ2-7,CASSFLGQGSYEQYF,TGTGCCAGCAGTTTCCTGGGACAGGGTTCGTACGAGCAGTACTTC
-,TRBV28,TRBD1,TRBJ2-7,CASSPDRDAYEQYF,TGTGCCAGCAGTCCGGACAGGGATGCGTACGAGCAGTACTTC
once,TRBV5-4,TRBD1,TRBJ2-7,CASSLEQGRGEQYF,TGTGCCAGCAGCTTGGAGCAGGGCAGGGGGGAGCAGTACTTC
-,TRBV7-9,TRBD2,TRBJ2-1,CASSLRLAGGDNEQFF,TGTGCCAGCAGCCTCCGCTTAGCGGGAGGCGACAATGAGCAGTTCTTC
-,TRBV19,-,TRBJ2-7,CASSSSLAQGLARDF,TGTGCCAGTAGTTCTTCGTTGGCACAGGGTCTCGCCCGGGACTTC
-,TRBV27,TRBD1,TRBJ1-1,CASSQGQGAMTEAFF,TGTGCCAGCAGTCAGGGACAGGGGGCCATGACTGAAGCTTTCTTT
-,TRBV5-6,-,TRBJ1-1,CASSLSSTEAFF,TGTGCCAGCAGCTTGTCCTCTACTGAAGCTTTCTTT
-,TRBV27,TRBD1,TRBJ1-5,CASSLGQGAFQPQHF,TGTGCCAGCAGTCTGGGACAGGGGGCCTTTCAGCCCCAGCATTTT
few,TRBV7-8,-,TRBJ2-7,CSSSLGTAYEQYF,TGTTCCAGCAGCTTAGGAACGGCCTACGAGCAGTACTTC
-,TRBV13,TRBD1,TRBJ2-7,CASSPTDRVSYEQYF,TGTGCCAGCAGCCCCACGGACAGGGTATCGTACGAGCAGTACTTC
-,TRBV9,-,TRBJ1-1,CASSLDGGMVYAEAFF,TGTGCCAGCAGCCTCGATGGGGGCATGGTGTACGCTGAAGCTTTCTTT
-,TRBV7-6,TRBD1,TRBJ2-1,CASSLVFFDRGDNEQFF,TGTGCCAGCAGCTTAGTCTTTTTTGACAGGGGGGACAATGAGCAGTTCTTC
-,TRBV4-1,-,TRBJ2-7,CASSQDQGLKYEQYF,TGCGCCAGCAGCCAAGATCAGGGACTCAAATACGAGCAGTACTTC
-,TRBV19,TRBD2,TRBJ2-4,CASRTSAKNIQYF,TGTGCCAGTAGGACTAGCGCCAAAAACATTCAGTACTTC
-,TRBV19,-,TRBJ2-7,CASSTPDRAYEQYF,TGTGCCAGTAGTACCCCCGACAGAGCCTACGAGCAGTACTTC
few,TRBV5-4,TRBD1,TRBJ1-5,CASSHYRGGAYWQPQHF,TGTGCCAGCAGCCACTACCGAGGGGGCGCATATTGGCAGCCCCAGCATTTT
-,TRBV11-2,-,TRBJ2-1,CASSLFMAGSYNEQFF,TGTGCCAGCAGCTTATTTATGGCGGGGTCCTACAATGAGCAGTTCTTC
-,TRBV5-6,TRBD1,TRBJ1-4,CASTLRRDRAEKLFF,TGTGCCAGCACCTTACGCCGGGACAGAGCTGAAAAACTGTTTTTT
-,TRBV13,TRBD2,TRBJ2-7,CASSLGLGRGGNEQYF,TGTGCCAGCAGCTTAGGCCTCGGAAGGGGAGGGAACGAGCAGTACTTC
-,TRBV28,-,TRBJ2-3,CASRHPNTKQGLLTDTQYF,TGTGCCAGTCGCCATCCAAACACAAAACAGGGCTTGTTGACAGATACGCAGTATTTT
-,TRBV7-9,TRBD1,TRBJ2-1,CASSAMGQGYNEQFF,TGTGCCAGCAGCGCGATGGGACAGGGTTACAATGAGCAGTTCTTC
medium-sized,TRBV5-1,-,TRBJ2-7,CASSLSTGYEQYF,TGCGCCAGCAGCTTGTCGACTGGCTACGAGCAGTACTTC
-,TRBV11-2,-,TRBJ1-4,CATRIAGEKLFF,TGTGCCACCCGAATCGCGGGTGAAAAACTGTTTTTT
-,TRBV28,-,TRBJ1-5,CASSLRGSGQPQHF,TGTGCCAGCAGTTTAAGGGGGTCCGGTCAGCCCCAGCATTTT
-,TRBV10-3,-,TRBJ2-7,CAISESGGPVEQYF,TGTGCCATCAGTGAGTCAGGAGGGCCCGTCGAGCAGTACTTC
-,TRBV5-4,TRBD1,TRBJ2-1,CASSLGDRWVNEQFF,TGTGCCAGCAGCTTGGGGGACAGATGGGTCAATGAGCAGTTCTTC
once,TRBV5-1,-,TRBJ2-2,CASSLGRVPGELFF,TGCGCCAGCAGCCTGGGCAGGGTTCCCGGGGAGCTGTTTTTT
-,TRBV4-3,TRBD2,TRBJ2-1,CASSPKGGGNPYNEQFF,TGCGCCAGCAGCCCTAAGGGCGGGGGGAATCCCTACAATGAGCAGTTCTTC
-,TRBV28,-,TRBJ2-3,CASSLATDDTQYF,TGTGCCAGCAGTTTGGCGACAGATGATACGCAGTATTTT
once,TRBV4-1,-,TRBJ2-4,CASSQDLGLAKNIQYF,TGCGCCAGCAGCCAAGACCTTGGGCTAGCCAAAAACATTCAGTACTTC
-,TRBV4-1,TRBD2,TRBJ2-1,CASSQAGGAMYNEQFF,TGCGCCAGCAGCCAAGCGGGGGGAGCAATGTACAATGAGCAGTTCTTC
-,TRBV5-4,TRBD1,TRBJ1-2,CASSGTGGYGYTF,TGTGCCAGCAGCGGCACAGGGGGCTATGGCTACACCTTC
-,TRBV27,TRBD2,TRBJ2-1,CASSKEAGVYNEQFF,TGTGCCAGCAGTAAGGAAGCGGGGGTTTACAATGAGCAGTTCTTC
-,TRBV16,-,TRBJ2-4,CASSQRGYYLNIQYF,TGTGCCAGCAGCCAACGCGGATATTACCTAAACATTCAGTACTTC
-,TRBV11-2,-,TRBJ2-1,CASSQALRGPYNEQFF,TGTGCCAGCAGCCAAGCCCTCAGGGGCCCCTACAATGAGCAGTTCTTC
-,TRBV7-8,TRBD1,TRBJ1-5,CASSLNRDSQPQHF,TGTGCCAGCAGCTTGAATCGGGACAGCCAGCCCCAGCATTTT
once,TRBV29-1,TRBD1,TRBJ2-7,CSAYRGVNEQYF,TGCAGCGCTTACAGGGGAGTCAACGAGCAGTACTTC
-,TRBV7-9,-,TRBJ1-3,CASPGVTGNTIYF,TGTGCCAGCCCAGGGGTTACCGGAAACACCATATATTTT
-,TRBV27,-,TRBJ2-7,CASSVGARYEQYF,TGTGCCAGCAGTGTGGGGGCTCGGTACGAGCAGTACTTC
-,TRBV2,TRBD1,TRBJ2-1,CASSEEGQGAGYNEQFF,TGTGCCAGCAGTGAAGAAGGACAGGGGGCGGGATACAATGAGCAGTTCTTC
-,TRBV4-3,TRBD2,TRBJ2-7,CASSRVLGTKSYEQYF,TGCGCCAGCAGCCGAGTTTTGGGGACTAAATCCTACGAGCAGTACTTC
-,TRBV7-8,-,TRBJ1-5,CASSPRSNQPQHF,TGTGCCAGCAGCCCTAGGAGCAATCAGCCCCAGCATTTT
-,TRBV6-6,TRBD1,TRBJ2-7,CASSIGTGDYEQYF,TGTGCCAGCAGCATAGGGACAGGGGATTACGAGCAGTACTTC
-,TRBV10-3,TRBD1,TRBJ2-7,CAINLDRVGDEQYF,TGTGCCATCAACCTAGACAGGGTCGGCGACGAGCAGTACTTC